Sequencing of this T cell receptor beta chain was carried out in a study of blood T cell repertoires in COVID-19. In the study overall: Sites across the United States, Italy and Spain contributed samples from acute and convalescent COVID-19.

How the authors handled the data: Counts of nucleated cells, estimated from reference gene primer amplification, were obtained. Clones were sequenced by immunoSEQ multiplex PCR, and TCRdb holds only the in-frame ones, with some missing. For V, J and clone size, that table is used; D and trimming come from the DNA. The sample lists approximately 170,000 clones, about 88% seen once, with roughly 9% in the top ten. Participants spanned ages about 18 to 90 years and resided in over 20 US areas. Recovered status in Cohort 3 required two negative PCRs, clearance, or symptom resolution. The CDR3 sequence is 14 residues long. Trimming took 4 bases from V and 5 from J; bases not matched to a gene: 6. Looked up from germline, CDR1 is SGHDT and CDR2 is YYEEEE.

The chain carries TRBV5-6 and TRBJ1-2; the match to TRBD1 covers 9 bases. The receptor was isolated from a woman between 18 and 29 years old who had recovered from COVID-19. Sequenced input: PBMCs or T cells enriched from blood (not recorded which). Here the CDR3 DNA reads TGTGCCAGCAGCAGAGGACAGGGGCCGTATGGCTACACCTTC. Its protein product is CASSRGQGPYGYTF. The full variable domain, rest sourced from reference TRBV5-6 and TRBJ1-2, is DAGVTQSPTHLIKTRGQQVTLRCSPKSGHDTVSWYQQALGQGPQFIFQYYEEEERQRGNFPDRFSGHQFPNYSSELNVNALLLGDSALYLCASSRGQGPYGYTFGSGTRLTVV.